This is a list of T cell receptor beta chains from one sample in a study of beta chain features in type 1 diabetes. Method: immunoSEQ multiplex PCR; TCRdb's copy keeps in-frame clones and lacks some. The table lists around 340,000 clones, under 8.5% of them singletons, with less than 0.5% in the top ten. Input material: central memory CD4+ T cells from blood. The source of these receptors is a woman aged 18-30 years in good health. CDR3s include the opening cysteine and the closing phenylalanine or tryptophan. The D gene is left open where the match is weak. Clone size, where shown, is once, few, many, or a class for clones that have expanded.

CDR3 length: 13; clone size: .; J gene: TRBJ1-5; D gene: .; V gene: TRBV6-4; CDR3 protein: CASSPISGQPQHF; CDR3 DNA: TGTGCCAGCAGCCCTATTTCGGGTCAGCCCCAGCATTTT
CDR3 length: 14; clone size: few; J gene: TRBJ2-7; D gene: TRBD2; V gene: TRBV7-3; CDR3 protein: CASSSGTSGSEQYF; CDR3 DNA: TGTGCCAGCAGCTCAGGGACTAGCGGGAGCGAGCAGTACTTC
CDR3 length: 15; clone size: .; J gene: TRBJ1-5; D gene: .; V gene: TRBV27; CDR3 protein: CASRSGQSGRQPQHF; CDR3 DNA: TGTGCCAGCAGGTCGGGACAATCGGGTCGCCAGCCCCAGCATTTT
CDR3 length: 14; clone size: few; J gene: TRBJ2-5; D gene: TRBD2; V gene: TRBV5-4; CDR3 protein: CASLREGLKETQYF; CDR3 DNA: TGTGCCAGCCTAAGGGAGGGCCTTAAGGAGACCCAGTACTTC
CDR3 length: 15; clone size: once; J gene: TRBJ2-2; D gene: TRBD1; V gene: TRBV7-2; CDR3 protein: CASSPGQGFYGELFF; CDR3 DNA: TGTGCCAGCAGCCCGGGACAGGGTTTCTACGGGGAGCTGTTTTTT
CDR3 length: 15; clone size: .; J gene: TRBJ2-1; D gene: .; V gene: TRBV29-1; CDR3 protein: CSVPRGSSAYNEQFF; CDR3 DNA: TGCAGCGTCCCTCGCGGGTCTAGCGCGTACAATGAGCAGTTCTTC
CDR3 length: 13; clone size: few; J gene: TRBJ2-4; D gene: .; V gene: TRBV18; CDR3 protein: CASSPSVQNIQYF; CDR3 DNA: TGTGCCAGCTCACCATCGGTGCAAAACATTCAGTACTTC
CDR3 length: 22; clone size: .; J gene: TRBJ2-6; D gene: .; V gene: TRBV19; CDR3 protein: CASRPRGANRADGSSGANVLTF; CDR3 DNA: TGTGCCAGTAGGCCCCGAGGAGCTAATCGGGCGGACGGAAGCTCTGGGGCCAACGTCCTGACTTTC
CDR3 length: 12; clone size: .; J gene: TRBJ2-2; D gene: .; V gene: TRBV27; CDR3 protein: CASRNRFGELFF; CDR3 DNA: TGTGCCAGCAGAAATAGGTTCGGGGAGCTGTTTTTT
CDR3 length: 17; clone size: few; J gene: TRBJ2-3; D gene: .; V gene: TRBV29-1; CDR3 protein: CSVDRVGASPSTDTQYF; CDR3 DNA: TGCAGCGTGGATCGTGTGGGCGCATCCCCAAGCACAGATACGCAGTATTTT
CDR3 length: 14; clone size: .; J gene: TRBJ2-7; D gene: TRBD2; V gene: TRBV6-5; CDR3 protein: CASSYGGSWDEQYF; CDR3 DNA: TGTGCCAGCAGTTATGGCGGGAGCTGGGACGAGCAGTACTTC
CDR3 length: 15; clone size: .; J gene: TRBJ1-2; D gene: .; V gene: TRBV18; CDR3 protein: CASSPSRLPGIGYTF; CDR3 DNA: TGTGCCAGCTCACCCTCTCGGTTGCCAGGGATCGGCTACACCTTC
CDR3 length: 11; clone size: few; J gene: TRBJ2-3; D gene: .; V gene: TRBV11-2; CDR3 protein: CASGEESRQYF; CDR3 DNA: TGTGCCAGCGGGGAGGAGAGCCGGCAGTATTTT
CDR3 length: 15; clone size: .; J gene: TRBJ1-2; D gene: .; V gene: TRBV2; CDR3 protein: CASSERVGALGGYTF; CDR3 DNA: TGTGCCAGCAGTGAAAGGGTGGGCGCCCTCGGAGGCTACACCTTC
CDR3 length: 14; clone size: few; J gene: TRBJ2-1; D gene: TRBD2; V gene: TRBV6-5; CDR3 protein: CASTGGGLHNEQFF; CDR3 DNA: TGTGCCAGCACGGGGGGAGGGCTTCACAATGAGCAGTTCTTC
CDR3 length: 12; clone size: .; J gene: TRBJ2-2; D gene: .; V gene: TRBV18; CDR3 protein: CASSRSGGELFF; CDR3 DNA: TGTGCCAGCTCACGATCCGGCGGGGAGCTGTTTTTT
CDR3 length: 15; clone size: .; J gene: TRBJ2-3; D gene: TRBD2; V gene: TRBV9; CDR3 protein: CASSVGSGDTDTQYF; CDR3 DNA: TGTGCCAGCAGCGTAGGAAGCGGGGACACAGATACGCAGTATTTT
CDR3 length: 11; clone size: .; J gene: TRBJ2-7; D gene: .; V gene: TRBV2; CDR3 protein: CASGAVYEQYF; CDR3 DNA: TGTGCCAGCGGGGCAGTGTACGAGCAGTACTTC
CDR3 length: 12; clone size: .; J gene: TRBJ1-2; D gene: .; V gene: TRBV28; CDR3 protein: CASSLQNYGYTF; CDR3 DNA: TGTGCCAGCAGTCTCCAGAATTATGGCTACACCTTC
CDR3 length: 13; clone size: few; J gene: TRBJ2-7; D gene: .; V gene: TRBV4-1; CDR3 protein: CASSRDRRYEQYF; CDR3 DNA: TGCGCCAGCAGCAGGGACCGGCGCTACGAGCAGTACTTC
CDR3 length: 13; clone size: many; J gene: TRBJ1-2; D gene: .; V gene: TRBV7-2; CDR3 protein: CASSVDSLYGYTF; CDR3 DNA: TGTGCCAGCAGCGTGGACAGCCTATATGGCTACACCTTC
CDR3 length: 15; clone size: few; J gene: TRBJ1-3; D gene: .; V gene: TRBV6-5; CDR3 protein: CASSSPGVTGNTIYF; CDR3 DNA: TGTGCCAGCAGTTCCCCAGGGGTAACTGGAAACACCATATATTTT
CDR3 length: 13; clone size: few; J gene: TRBJ2-5; D gene: .; V gene: TRBV4-3; CDR3 protein: CASSQEWGSGTDF; CDR3 DNA: .
CDR3 length: 16; clone size: few; J gene: TRBJ2-1; D gene: TRBD2; V gene: TRBV2; CDR3 protein: CASSEERLAGGAEQFF; CDR3 DNA: TGTGCCAGCAGTGAAGAGAGACTAGCGGGAGGGGCTGAGCAGTTCTTC
CDR3 length: 13; clone size: many; J gene: TRBJ2-2; D gene: .; V gene: TRBV19; CDR3 protein: CASSLGVTGELFF; CDR3 DNA: TGTGCCAGTAGTCTAGGAGTCACCGGGGAGCTGTTTTTT
CDR3 length: 15; clone size: few; J gene: TRBJ2-7; D gene: TRBD1; V gene: TRBV6-6; CDR3 protein: CASSYGTGRPYEQYF; CDR3 DNA: TGTGCCAGCAGTTACGGGACAGGCCGTCCCTACGAGCAGTACTTC
CDR3 length: 13; clone size: .; J gene: TRBJ2-5; D gene: .; V gene: TRBV10-2; CDR3 protein: CASSYSTSGTQYF; CDR3 DNA: TGTGCCAGCAGTTACTCGACATCCGGGACCCAGTACTTC
CDR3 length: 15; clone size: .; J gene: TRBJ2-4; D gene: TRBD1; V gene: TRBV4-2; CDR3 protein: CASSHDRGPENIQYF; CDR3 DNA: TGTGCCAGCAGCCACGACAGGGGGCCGGAAAACATTCAGTACTTC
CDR3 length: 14; clone size: few; J gene: TRBJ2-7; D gene: TRBD2; V gene: TRBV10-3; CDR3 protein: CASERGDYSYEQYF; CDR3 DNA: TGTGCCAGCGAGCGCGGGGACTATTCCTACGAGCAGTACTTC
CDR3 length: 14; clone size: few; J gene: TRBJ2-7; D gene: .; V gene: TRBV10-3; CDR3 protein: CAHGRAMGVYEQYF; CDR3 DNA: TGTGCCCATGGCCGTGCGATGGGAGTGTACGAGCAGTACTTC
CDR3 length: 14; clone size: .; J gene: TRBJ2-3; D gene: TRBD2; V gene: TRBV14; CDR3 protein: CASSLRGNTDTQYF; CDR3 DNA: TGTGCCAGCAGCCTGCGGGGGAACACAGATACGCAGTATTTT
CDR3 length: 14; clone size: .; J gene: TRBJ1-5; D gene: .; V gene: TRBV2; CDR3 protein: CASSEAMGGQPQHF; CDR3 DNA: TGTGCCAGCAGTGAGGCCATGGGTGGTCAGCCCCAGCATTTT
CDR3 length: 14; clone size: few; J gene: TRBJ2-1; D gene: .; V gene: TRBV5-4; CDR3 protein: CASSFPLGQNEQFF; CDR3 DNA: TGTGCCAGCAGCTTCCCTTTGGGACAAAATGAGCAGTTCTTC
CDR3 length: 13; clone size: few; J gene: TRBJ2-2; D gene: .; V gene: TRBV5-1; CDR3 protein: CASSLSPAGELFF; CDR3 DNA: TGCGCCAGCAGCTTAAGTCCCGCCGGGGAGCTGTTTTTT
CDR3 length: 10; clone size: few; J gene: TRBJ1-1; D gene: .; V gene: TRBV20-1; CDR3 protein: CSVGPGEAFF; CDR3 DNA: TGCAGTGTTGGGCCAGGAGAAGCTTTCTTT
CDR3 length: 15; clone size: .; J gene: TRBJ1-6; D gene: .; V gene: TRBV18; CDR3 protein: CASSPSAGYNSPLHF; CDR3 DNA: TGTGCCAGCTCACCATCGGCAGGATATAATTCACCCCTCCACTTT
CDR3 length: 15; clone size: many; J gene: TRBJ1-1; D gene: .; V gene: TRBV15; CDR3 protein: CATSRDGSQNTEAFF; CDR3 DNA: TGTGCCACCAGCAGAGATGGGTCCCAGAACACTGAAGCTTTCTTT
CDR3 length: 14; clone size: few; J gene: TRBJ2-7; D gene: .; V gene: TRBV5-1; CDR3 protein: CASSYGTSSYEQYF; CDR3 DNA: TGCGCCAGCAGCTATGGGACTTCCTCCTACGAGCAGTACTTC
CDR3 length: 13; clone size: few; J gene: TRBJ1-1; D gene: .; V gene: TRBV29-1; CDR3 protein: CSVEGQTNTEAFF; CDR3 DNA: TGCAGCGTTGAGGGACAAACGAACACTGAAGCTTTCTTT
CDR3 length: 13; clone size: .; J gene: TRBJ2-7; D gene: TRBD1; V gene: TRBV6-1; CDR3 protein: CASSIDRVHEQYF; CDR3 DNA: TGTGCCAGCAGTATAGACAGGGTCCACGAGCAGTACTTC
CDR3 length: 15; clone size: .; J gene: TRBJ1-1; D gene: .; V gene: TRBV7-9; CDR3 protein: CASSLANDKNTEAFF; CDR3 DNA: TGTGCCAGCAGCTTAGCCAATGACAAGAACACTGAAGCTTTCTTT
CDR3 length: 15; clone size: .; J gene: TRBJ1-1; D gene: TRBD1; V gene: TRBV6-5; CDR3 protein: CASSLTGDMNTEAFF; CDR3 DNA: TGTGCCAGCAGTCTGACAGGGGACATGAACACTGAAGCTTTCTTT
CDR3 length: 14; clone size: few; J gene: TRBJ2-3; D gene: .; V gene: TRBV29-1; CDR3 protein: CSVVSGTSTDTQYF; CDR3 DNA: TGCAGCGTTGTTTCAGGAACTAGCACAGATACGCAGTATTTT
CDR3 length: 16; clone size: .; J gene: TRBJ2-1; D gene: .; V gene: TRBV15; CDR3 protein: CATSRGTFRDYNEQFF; CDR3 DNA: TGTGCCACCAGCAGAGGTACCTTCCGAGACTACAATGAGCAGTTCTTC
CDR3 length: 15; clone size: .; J gene: TRBJ2-3; D gene: .; V gene: TRBV5-1; CDR3 protein: CASSLARAGTDTQYF; CDR3 DNA: TGCGCCAGCAGCTTGGCCCGGGCCGGCACAGATACGCAGTATTTT
CDR3 length: 15; clone size: few; J gene: TRBJ2-1; D gene: TRBD2; V gene: TRBV7-3; CDR3 protein: CASSLRSGRENEQFF; CDR3 DNA: TGTGCCAGCAGCTTACGGAGCGGGAGAGAGAATGAGCAGTTCTTC
CDR3 length: 13; clone size: few; J gene: TRBJ2-1; D gene: TRBD2; V gene: TRBV28; CDR3 protein: CASSLWLAGEQFF; CDR3 DNA: TGTGCCAGCAGTTTATGGCTAGCGGGTGAGCAGTTCTTC
CDR3 length: 14; clone size: many; J gene: TRBJ2-1; D gene: TRBD2; V gene: TRBV5-4; CDR3 protein: CASSRGAGGLEQFF; CDR3 DNA: TGTGCCAGCAGCAGGGGGGCGGGAGGCTTAGAGCAGTTCTTC
CDR3 length: 16; clone size: .; J gene: TRBJ2-7; D gene: TRBD2; V gene: TRBV7-9; CDR3 protein: CASSLVGTSGVYEQYF; CDR3 DNA: TGTGCCAGCAGCTTAGTGGGGACTAGCGGGGTCTACGAGCAGTACTTC
CDR3 length: 15; clone size: few; J gene: TRBJ2-7; D gene: TRBD2; V gene: TRBV19; CDR3 protein: CASSSSSGSVYEQYF; CDR3 DNA: TGTGCCAGTAGCTCATCTAGCGGGAGCGTCTACGAGCAGTACTTC
CDR3 length: 15; clone size: few; J gene: TRBJ1-5; D gene: .; V gene: TRBV5-1; CDR3 protein: CASSEGTSSNQPQHF; CDR3 DNA: TGCGCCAGCAGTGAGGGGACAAGCAGCAATCAGCCCCAGCATTTT